This TCR beta chain was sequenced during a study of blood T cell repertoires in COVID-19. Overall study: Spain, Italy and the United States supplied samples that represented acute and convalescent COVID-19. In each case, the material was cDNA or gDNA derived from T cells, B-cell-depleted T cells, or PBMCs.

The CDR3 consists of 13 residues. The germline V gene has CDR1 SGHDN and CDR2 FVKESK. V lost 1 base, J lost 7 bases, and 8 bases lay in between. Authors' analysis steps: Estimates of nucleated cell counts were drawn from the amplification of reference gene primers. Libraries were prepared by immunoSEQ multiplex PCR; TCRdb keeps only in-frame clonotypes and omits some of them. The D gene and trimming were derived from the DNA, and the V and J assignments and clone size from that table. The table includes roughly 40,000 clones, 65% to 90% detected once. The receptor was isolated from a human donor in a cohort sampled during active COVID-19. The chain recombines TRBV14 with TRBJ1-5; possibly TRBD1 for D (6 bases). The sequenced sample consisted of peripheral blood. The CDR3 DNA sequence: TGTGCCAGCAGCCAAGCGGACAGACAGCCCCAGCATTTT. Protein product: CASSQADRQPQHF.